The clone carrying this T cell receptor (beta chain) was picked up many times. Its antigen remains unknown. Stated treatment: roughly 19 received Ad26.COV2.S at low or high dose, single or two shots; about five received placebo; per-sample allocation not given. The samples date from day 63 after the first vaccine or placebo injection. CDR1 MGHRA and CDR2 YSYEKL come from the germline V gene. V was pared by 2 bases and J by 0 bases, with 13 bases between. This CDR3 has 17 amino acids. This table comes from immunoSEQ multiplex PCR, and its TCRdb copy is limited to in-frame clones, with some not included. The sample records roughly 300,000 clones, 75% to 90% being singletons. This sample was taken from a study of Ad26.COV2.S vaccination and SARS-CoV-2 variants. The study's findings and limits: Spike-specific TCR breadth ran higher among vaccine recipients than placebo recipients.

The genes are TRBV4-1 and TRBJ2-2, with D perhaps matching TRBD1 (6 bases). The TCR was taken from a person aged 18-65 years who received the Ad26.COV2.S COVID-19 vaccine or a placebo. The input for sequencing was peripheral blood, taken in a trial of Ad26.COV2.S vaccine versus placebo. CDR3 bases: TGCGCCAGCAGCCAATTTACCCAGGGGTCGAACACCGGGGAGCTGTTTTTT. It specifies CASSQFTQGSNTGELFF.